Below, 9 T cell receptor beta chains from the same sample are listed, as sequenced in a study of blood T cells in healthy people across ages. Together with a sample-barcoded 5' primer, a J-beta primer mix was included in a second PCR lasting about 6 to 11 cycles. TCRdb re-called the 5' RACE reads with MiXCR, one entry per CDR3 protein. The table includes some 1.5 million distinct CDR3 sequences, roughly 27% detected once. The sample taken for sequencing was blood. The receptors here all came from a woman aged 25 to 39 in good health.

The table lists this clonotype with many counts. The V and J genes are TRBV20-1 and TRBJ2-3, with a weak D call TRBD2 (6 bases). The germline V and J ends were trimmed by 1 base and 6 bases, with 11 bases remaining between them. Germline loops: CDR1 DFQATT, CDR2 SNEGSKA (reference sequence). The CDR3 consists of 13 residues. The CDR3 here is CSARVIGGDTQYF. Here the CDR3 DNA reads TGCAGTGCTAGAGTAATTGGGGGGGATACGCAGTATTTT.

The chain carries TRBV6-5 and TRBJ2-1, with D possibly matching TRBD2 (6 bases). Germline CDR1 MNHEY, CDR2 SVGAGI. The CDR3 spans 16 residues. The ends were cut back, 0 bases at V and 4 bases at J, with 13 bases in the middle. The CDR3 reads CASSYSLGTPYNEQFF. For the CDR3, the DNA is TGTGCCAGCAGTTACTCGCTCGGGACTCCTTACAATGAGCAGTTCTTC.

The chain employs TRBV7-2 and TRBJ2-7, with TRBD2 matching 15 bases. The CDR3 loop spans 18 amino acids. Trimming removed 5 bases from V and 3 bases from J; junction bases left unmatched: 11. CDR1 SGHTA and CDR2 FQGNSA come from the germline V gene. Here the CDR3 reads CASSPGTSGRTGDYEQYF. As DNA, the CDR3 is TGTGCCAGCAGCCCGGGGACTAGCGGGAGGACCGGGGACTACGAGCAGTACTTC.

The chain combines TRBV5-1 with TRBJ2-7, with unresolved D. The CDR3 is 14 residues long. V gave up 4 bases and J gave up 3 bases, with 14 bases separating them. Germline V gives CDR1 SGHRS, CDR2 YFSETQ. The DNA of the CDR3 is TGCGCCAGCAGCCCTCGTCAAACCCTCTACGAGCAGTACTTC. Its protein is CASSPRQTLYEQYF.

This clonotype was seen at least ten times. CDR3 sequence (DNA): TGTGCCAGCAGCTTTCAAAGCGGCTCCTACAATGAGCAGTTCTTC. Residues: CASSFQSGSYNEQFF. The chain is built from TRBV7-2 and TRBJ2-1, with D maybe TRBD2 (5 bases). This CDR3 spans 15 amino acids. From germline, CDR1 is SGHTA and CDR2 FQGNSA. The V and J ends lost 3 bases and 0 bases respectively, with 9 bases between them.

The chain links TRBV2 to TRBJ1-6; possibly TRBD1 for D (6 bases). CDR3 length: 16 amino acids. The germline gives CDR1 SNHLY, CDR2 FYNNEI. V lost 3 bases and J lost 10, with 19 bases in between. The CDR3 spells CASSDTAGAIGSPLHF. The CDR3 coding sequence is TGTGCCAGCAGTGATACGGCAGGGGCCATCGGGTCACCCCTCCACTTT.

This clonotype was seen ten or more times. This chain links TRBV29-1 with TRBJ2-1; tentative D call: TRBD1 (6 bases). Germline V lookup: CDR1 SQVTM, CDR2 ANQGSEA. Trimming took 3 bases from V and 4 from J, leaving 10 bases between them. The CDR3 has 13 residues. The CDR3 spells CSVEGQVYNEQFF. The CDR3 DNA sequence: TGCAGCGTTGAGGGACAAGTGTACAATGAGCAGTTCTTC.

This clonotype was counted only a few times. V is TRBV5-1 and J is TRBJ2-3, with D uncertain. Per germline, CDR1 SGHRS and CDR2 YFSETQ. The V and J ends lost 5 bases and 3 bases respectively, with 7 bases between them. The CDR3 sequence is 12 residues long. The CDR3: CASSWATDTQYF. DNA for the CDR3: TGCGCCAGCAGTTGGGCAACAGATACGCAGTATTTT.

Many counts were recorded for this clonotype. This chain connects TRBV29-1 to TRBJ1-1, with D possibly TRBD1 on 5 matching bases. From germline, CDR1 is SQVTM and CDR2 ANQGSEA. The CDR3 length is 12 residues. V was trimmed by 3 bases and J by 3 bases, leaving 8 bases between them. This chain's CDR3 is CSVDWGDTEAFF. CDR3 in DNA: TGCAGCGTTGATTGGGGGGACACTGAAGCTTTCTTT.